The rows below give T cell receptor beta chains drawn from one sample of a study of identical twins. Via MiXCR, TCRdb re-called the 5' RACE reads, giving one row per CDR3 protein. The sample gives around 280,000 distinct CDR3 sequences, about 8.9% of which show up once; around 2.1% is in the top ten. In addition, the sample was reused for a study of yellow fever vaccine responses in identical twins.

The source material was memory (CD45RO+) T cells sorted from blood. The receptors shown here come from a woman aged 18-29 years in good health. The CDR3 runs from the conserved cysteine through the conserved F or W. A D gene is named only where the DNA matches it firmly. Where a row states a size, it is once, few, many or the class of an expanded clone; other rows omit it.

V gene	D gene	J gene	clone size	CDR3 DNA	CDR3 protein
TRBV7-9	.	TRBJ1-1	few	TGTGCCACCCGTATGCCAGGGAAGGGTGAAGCTTTCTTT	CATRMPGKGEAFF
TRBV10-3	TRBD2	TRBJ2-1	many	TGTGCCATCACGAGCGGGAGTCGCTACAATGAGCAGTTCTTC	CAITSGSRYNEQFF
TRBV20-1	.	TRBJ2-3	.	TGCAGTGCTCCCCCGACTAGAACGACAGATACGCAGTATTTT	CSAPPTRTTDTQYF
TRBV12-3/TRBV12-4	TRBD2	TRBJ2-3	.	TGTGCCAGCAGTTTATACCTCACTAGCGGGAGTTCAGATACGCAGTATTTT	CASSLYLTSGSSDTQYF
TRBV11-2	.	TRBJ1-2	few	TGTGCCAGCAGCTTAGTTTCGGGCTTACTTAACTATGGCTACACCTTC	CASSLVSGLLNYGYTF
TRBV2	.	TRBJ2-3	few	TGTGCCAGCAGTGCGTTTCCCCGCACAGATACGCAGTATTTT	CASSAFPRTDTQYF
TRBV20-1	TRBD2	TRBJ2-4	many	TGCAGTGCTAGCCTAGCGGGAGGGGTCATTCAGTACTTC	CSASLAGGVIQYF
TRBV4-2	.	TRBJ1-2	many	TGTGCCAGCAGCCAAGTCCCGGGGTTTTATGGCTACACCTTC	CASSQVPGFYGYTF
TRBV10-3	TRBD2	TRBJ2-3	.	TGTACCATCAGTGATGTAGCGGGGGCTAGCACAGATACGCAGTATTTT	CTISDVAGASTDTQYF
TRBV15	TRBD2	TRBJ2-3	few	TGTGCCACCAGCACTAGTAGCGGGGGATTCACAGATACGCAGTATTTT	CATSTSSGGFTDTQYF
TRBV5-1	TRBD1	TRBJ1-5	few	TGCGCCAGCAGCTTGGGTGACAGGGGAGAGCAGCCCCAGCATTTT	CASSLGDRGEQPQHF
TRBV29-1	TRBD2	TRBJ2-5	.	TGCAGCGTTGATCCCCCGACTAGCGGGGGCGGACCTCGGGTGACCCAGTACTTC	CSVDPPTSGGGPRVTQYF
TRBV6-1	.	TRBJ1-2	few	TGTGCCAGCAGTGAATACGTGCTTGGCTATGGCTACACCTTC	CASSEYVLGYGYTF
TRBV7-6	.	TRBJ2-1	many	TGTGCCAGCAGCTTAGATAGAACCTACAATGAGCAGTTCTTC	CASSLDRTYNEQFF
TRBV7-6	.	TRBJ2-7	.	TGTGCCAGCAGCTTAGGGACGGGGCGAACCTACGAGCAGTACTTC	CASSLGTGRTYEQYF
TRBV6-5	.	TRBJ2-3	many	TGTGCCAGCTCGTGGGGGCAGGGGTTAGATACGCAGTATTTT	CASSWGQGLDTQYF
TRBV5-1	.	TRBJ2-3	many	TGCGCCAGCAGCCAAACGGGACAAAACACAGATACGCAGTATTTT	CASSQTGQNTDTQYF
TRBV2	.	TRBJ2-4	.	TGTGCCAGCAGGCGGGACAAAAACATTCAGTACTTC	CASRRDKNIQYF
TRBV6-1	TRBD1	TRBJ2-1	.	TGTGCCAGCAGTGTCATACAGGGGACCCACAATGAGCAGTTCTTC	CASSVIQGTHNEQFF
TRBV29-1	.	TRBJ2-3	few	TGCAGCGTTGAGGGGGCAGATACGCAGTATTTT	CSVEGADTQYF
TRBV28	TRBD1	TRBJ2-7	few	TGTGCCAGCACCGGCAGGGGGTACGAGCAGTACTTC	CASTGRGYEQYF
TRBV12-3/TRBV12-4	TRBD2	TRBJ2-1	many	TGTGCCAGCAGTTGGGGACTAGCGGGGGGGTTCAACAATGAGCAGTTCTTC	CASSWGLAGGFNNEQFF
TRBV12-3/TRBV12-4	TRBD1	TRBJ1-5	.	TGTGCCAGCAATACTCAGGGGGGAGGTCAGCCCCAGCATTTT	CASNTQGGGQPQHF
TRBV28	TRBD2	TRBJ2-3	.	TGTGCCAGCAGTCGTGGACTAGCGGGAGAAAGACACACAGATACGCAGTATTTT	CASSRGLAGERHTDTQYF
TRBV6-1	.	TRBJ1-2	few	TGTGCCAGCAGTGAAATCTCCGAGAGTACTAACTATGGCTACACCTTC	CASSEISESTNYGYTF
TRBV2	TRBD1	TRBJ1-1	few	TGTGCCAGCAGATCAGACAGGGCGGGGAACACTGAAGCTTTCTTT	CASRSDRAGNTEAFF
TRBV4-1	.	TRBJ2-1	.	TGCGCCAGCAGTGGGGAGTTTGCCGACTACAATGAGCAGTTCTTC	CASSGEFADYNEQFF
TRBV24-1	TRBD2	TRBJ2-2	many	TGTGCCACCAGTGATGTAGCGGGGGAAAACACCGGGGAGCTGTTTTTT	CATSDVAGENTGELFF
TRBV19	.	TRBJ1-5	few	TGTGCCAGTAGTTTCCCCGGTTATAGCAATCAGCCCCAGCATTTT	CASSFPGYSNQPQHF
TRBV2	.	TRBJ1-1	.	TGTGCCAGCAGTGAAGGGGTGGACACTGAAGCTTTCTTT	CASSEGVDTEAFF
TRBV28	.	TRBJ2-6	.	TGTGCCAGCAGCCGCCCTTCTGGGGCCAACGTCCTGACTTTC	CASSRPSGANVLTF
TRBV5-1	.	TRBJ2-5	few	TGCGCCAGCAGCTTGATGGGGGGGCCAGAAGAGACCCAGTACTTC	CASSLMGGPEETQYF
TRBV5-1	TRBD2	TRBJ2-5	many	TGCGCCAGCAGCTTCGGGGGAGGGCCTAGAGAGACCCAGTACTTC	CASSFGGGPRETQYF
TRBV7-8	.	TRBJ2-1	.	TGTGCCAGCAGCTTTCAGAGGGACTCCTACAATGAGCAGTTCTTC	CASSFQRDSYNEQFF
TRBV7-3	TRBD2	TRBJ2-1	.	TGTGCCAGCAGCTTGGCGTTAAAAGCGGGAGACAATGAGCAGTTCTTC	CASSLALKAGDNEQFF
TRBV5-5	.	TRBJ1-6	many	TGTGCCAGCAGCTTGGCGGGGCAGGAAAATTCACCCCTCCACTTT	CASSLAGQENSPLHF
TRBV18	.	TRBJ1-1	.	TGTGCCAGCTCACCCGTGACGGAGAACACTGAAGCTTTCTTT	CASSPVTENTEAFF
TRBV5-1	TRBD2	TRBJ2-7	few	TGCGCCAGCAGCTTGGTTTCTAGCGGGACCGCCTCCTACGAGCAGTACTTC	CASSLVSSGTASYEQYF
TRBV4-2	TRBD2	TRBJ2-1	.	TGTGCCAGCAGCCAAGGACTAGCGGGGATTTACAATGAGCAGTTCTTC	CASSQGLAGIYNEQFF
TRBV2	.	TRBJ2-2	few	TGTGCCAGCAGTGATCTGGGGACCGGGGAGCTGTTTTTT	CASSDLGTGELFF
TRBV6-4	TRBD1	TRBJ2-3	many	TGTGCCAGCGCCACAGGGGGCACAGATACGCAGTATTTT	CASATGGTDTQYF
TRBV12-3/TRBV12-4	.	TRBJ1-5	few	TGTGCCAGCAGGGGGGCTACTAATCAGCCCCAGCATTTT	CASRGATNQPQHF
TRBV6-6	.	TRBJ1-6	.	TGTGCCAGCAGTACCAGAGTAGGGTCACCCCTCCACTTT	CASSTRVGSPLHF
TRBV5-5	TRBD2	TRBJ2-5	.	TGTGCCAGCAGCTCAATAGCGGGAGGGGGGCAAGAGACCCAGTACTTC	CASSSIAGGGQETQYF
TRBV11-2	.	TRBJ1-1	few	TGTGCCAGCAGCTTAGCAGTATCCACTGAAGCTTTCTTT	CASSLAVSTEAFF
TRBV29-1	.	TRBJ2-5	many	TGCAGCGTTAGGGGGACCCAAGAGACCCAGTACTTC	CSVRGTQETQYF
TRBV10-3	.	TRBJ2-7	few	TGTGCCATCGCTTTCGAGAGCTCCTACGAGCAGTACTTC	CAIAFESSYEQYF
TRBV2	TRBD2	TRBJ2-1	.	TGTGCCAGCAACAGAGAGCGGGGTAATGAGCAGTTCTTC	CASNRERGNEQFF
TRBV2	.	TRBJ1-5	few	TGTGCCAGCAGTCTACCTGGGGGTCAGCCCCAGCATTTT	CASSLPGGQPQHF
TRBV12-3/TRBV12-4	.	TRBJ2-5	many	TGTGCCAGCAGCCAGGAGGTTATGGGGACCCAGTACTTC	CASSQEVMGTQYF
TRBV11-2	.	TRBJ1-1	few	TGTGCCAGCAGGGCCGGCCAGATTAACACTGAAGCTTTCTTT	CASRAGQINTEAFF
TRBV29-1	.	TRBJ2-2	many	TGCAGCGTTGGGGGCGGGACCGGGGAGCTGTTTTTT	CSVGGGTGELFF
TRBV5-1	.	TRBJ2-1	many	TGCGCCAGCAGCTTGGAGTACTCCTACAATGAGCAGTTCTTC	CASSLEYSYNEQFF